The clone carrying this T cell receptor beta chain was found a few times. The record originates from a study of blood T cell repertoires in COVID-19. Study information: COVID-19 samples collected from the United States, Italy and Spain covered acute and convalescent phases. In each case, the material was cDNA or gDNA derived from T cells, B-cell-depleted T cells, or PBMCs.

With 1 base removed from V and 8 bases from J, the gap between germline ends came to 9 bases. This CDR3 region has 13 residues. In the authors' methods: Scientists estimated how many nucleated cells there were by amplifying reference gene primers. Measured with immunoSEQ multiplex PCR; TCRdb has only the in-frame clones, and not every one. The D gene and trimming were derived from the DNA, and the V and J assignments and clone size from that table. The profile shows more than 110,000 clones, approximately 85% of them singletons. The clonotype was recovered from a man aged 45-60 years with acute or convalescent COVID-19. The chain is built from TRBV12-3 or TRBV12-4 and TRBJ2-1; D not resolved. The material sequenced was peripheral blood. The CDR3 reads CASSLELEHEQFF. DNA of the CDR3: TGTGCCAGCAGTTTAGAGTTAGAGCATGAGCAGTTCTTC.